Included here is one T cell receptor (beta chain) sequence, with context. How the authors handled the data: It was from reference gene primer amplification that nucleated cell counts were estimated. Repertoires were generated with immunoSEQ multiplex PCR, while TCRdb's copy carries only in-frame clones and drops some. V and J calls and clone size are given by that table; D and trimming were obtained from the DNA. The sample gives about 58,000 clones, around 85% of which show up once; roughly 8.8% is in the top ten. These data are taken from a study of blood T cell repertoires in COVID-19. The CDR3 covers 13 residues. V lost 7 bases to trimming and J lost 6 bases; unmatched junction nucleotides: 7.

This sequence joins TRBV12-3 or TRBV12-4 and TRBJ2-3; 7 nucleotides agree with TRBD2. The receptor was isolated from a woman aged 70-85 years with active COVID-19. The sample comprised peripheral blood. The CDR3 nucleotides read TGTGCCAGCAACTACGGGGGGAGGGATACGCAGTATTTT. The encoded protein is CASNYGGRDTQYF.